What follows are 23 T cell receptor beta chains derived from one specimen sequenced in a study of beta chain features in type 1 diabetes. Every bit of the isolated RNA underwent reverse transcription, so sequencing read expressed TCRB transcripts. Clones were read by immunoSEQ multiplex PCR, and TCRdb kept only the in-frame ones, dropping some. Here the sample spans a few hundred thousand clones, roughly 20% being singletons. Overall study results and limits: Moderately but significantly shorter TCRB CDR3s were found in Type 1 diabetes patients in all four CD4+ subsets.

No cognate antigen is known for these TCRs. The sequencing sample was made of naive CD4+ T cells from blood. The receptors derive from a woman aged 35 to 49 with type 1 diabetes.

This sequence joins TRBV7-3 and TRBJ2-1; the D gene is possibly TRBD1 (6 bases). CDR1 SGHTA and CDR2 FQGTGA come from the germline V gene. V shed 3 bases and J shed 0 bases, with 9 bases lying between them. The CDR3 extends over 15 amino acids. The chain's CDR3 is CASSLTGPSYNEQFF. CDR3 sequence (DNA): TGTGCCAGCAGCTTGACAGGACCCTCCTACAATGAGCAGTTCTTC.

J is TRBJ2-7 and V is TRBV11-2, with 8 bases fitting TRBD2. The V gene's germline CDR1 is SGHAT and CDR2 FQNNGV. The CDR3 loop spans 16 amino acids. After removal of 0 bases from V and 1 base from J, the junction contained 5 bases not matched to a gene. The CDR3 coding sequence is TGTGCCAGCAGCTTAGATTGGGCGGGAGGTTCCTACGAGCAGTACTTC. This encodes CASSLDWAGGSYEQYF.

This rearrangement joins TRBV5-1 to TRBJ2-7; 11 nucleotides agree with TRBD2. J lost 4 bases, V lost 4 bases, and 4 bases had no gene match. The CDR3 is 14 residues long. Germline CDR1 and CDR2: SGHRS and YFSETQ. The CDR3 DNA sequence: TGCGCCAGCAGCCCGGGACTAGCGGAGTACGAGCAGTACTTC. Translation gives CASSPGLAEYEQYF.

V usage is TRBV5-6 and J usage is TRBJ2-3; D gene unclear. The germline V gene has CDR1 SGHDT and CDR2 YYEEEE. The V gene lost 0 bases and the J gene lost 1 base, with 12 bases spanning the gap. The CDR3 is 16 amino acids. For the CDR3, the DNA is TGTGCCAGCAGCTTGGCGGCGTTTACAGGCACAGATACGCAGTATTTT. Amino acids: CASSLAAFTGTDTQYF.

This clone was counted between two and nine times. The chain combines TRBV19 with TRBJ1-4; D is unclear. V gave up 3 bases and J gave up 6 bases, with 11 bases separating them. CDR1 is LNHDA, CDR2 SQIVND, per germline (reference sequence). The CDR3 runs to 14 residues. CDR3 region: CASSIAEDHEKLFF. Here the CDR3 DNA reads TGTGCCAGTAGTATTGCGGAGGACCATGAAAAACTGTTTTTT.

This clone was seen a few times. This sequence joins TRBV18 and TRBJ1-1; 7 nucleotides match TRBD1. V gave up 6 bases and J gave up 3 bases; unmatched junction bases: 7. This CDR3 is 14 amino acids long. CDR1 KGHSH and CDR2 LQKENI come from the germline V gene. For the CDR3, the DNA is TGTGCCAGCTCTCCAACAGGGGTTGACACTGAAGCTTTCTTT. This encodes CASSPTGVDTEAFF.

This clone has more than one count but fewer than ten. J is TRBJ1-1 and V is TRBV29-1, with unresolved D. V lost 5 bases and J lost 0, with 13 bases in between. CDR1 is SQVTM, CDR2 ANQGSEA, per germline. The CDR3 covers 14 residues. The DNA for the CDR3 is TGCAGCGTTTTACCACAACCTGTGAACACTGAAGCTTTCTTT. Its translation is CSVLPQPVNTEAFF.

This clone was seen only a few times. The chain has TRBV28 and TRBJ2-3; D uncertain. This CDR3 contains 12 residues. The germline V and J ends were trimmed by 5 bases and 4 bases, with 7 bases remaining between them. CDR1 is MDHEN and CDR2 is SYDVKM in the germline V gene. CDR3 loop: CASSPPSDTQYF. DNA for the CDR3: TGTGCCAGCAGTCCCCCCTCAGATACGCAGTATTTT.

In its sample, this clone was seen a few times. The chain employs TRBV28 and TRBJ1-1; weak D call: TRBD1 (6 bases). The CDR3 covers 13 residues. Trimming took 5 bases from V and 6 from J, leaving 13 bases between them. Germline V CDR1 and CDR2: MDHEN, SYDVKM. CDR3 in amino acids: CASSRYREAEAFF. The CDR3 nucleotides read TGTGCCAGCAGTCGATACAGGGAAGCTGAAGCTTTCTTT.

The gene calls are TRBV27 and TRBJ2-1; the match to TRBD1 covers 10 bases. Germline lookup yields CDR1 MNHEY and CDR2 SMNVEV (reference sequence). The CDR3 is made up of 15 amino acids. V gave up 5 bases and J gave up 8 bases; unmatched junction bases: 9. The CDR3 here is CASSPWTGGSDEQFF. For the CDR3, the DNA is TGTGCCAGCAGTCCATGGACAGGGGGTAGCGATGAGCAGTTCTTC.

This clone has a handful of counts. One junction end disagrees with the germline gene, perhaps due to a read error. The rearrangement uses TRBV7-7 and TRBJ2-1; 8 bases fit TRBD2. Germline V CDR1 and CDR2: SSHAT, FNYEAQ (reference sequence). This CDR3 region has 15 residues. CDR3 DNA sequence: TGTGCTAGCAGCTTAGAGCGGGGGCCCTACAATGAGCAGTTCTTC. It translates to CASSLERGPYNEQFF.

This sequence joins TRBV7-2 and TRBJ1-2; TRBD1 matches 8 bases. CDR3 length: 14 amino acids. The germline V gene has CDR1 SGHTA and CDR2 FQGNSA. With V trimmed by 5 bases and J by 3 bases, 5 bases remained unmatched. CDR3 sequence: CASSQGQGHYGYTF. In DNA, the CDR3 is TGTGCCAGCAGCCAAGGACAGGGTCACTATGGCTACACCTTC.

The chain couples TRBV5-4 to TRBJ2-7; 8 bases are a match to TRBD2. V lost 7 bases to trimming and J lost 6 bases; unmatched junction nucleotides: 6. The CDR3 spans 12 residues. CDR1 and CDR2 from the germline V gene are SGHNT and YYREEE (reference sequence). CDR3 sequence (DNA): TGTGCCAGCTCGGGGGGGAGTTTCGAGCAGTACTTC. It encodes CASSGGSFEQYF.

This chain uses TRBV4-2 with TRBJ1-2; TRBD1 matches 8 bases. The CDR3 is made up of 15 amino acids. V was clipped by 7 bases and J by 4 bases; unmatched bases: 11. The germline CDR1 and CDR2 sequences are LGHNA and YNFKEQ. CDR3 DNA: TGTGCCAGCACCTACCAGGGGGCGCAGAGCTATGGCTACACCTTC. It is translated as CASTYQGAQSYGYTF.

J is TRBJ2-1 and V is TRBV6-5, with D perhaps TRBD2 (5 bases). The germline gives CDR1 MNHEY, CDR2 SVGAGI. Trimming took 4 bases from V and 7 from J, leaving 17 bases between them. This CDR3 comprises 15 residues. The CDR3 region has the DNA TGTGCCAGCAGTTTCCGAGGGATTTTAGGGAATGAGCAGTTCTTC. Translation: CASSFRGILGNEQFF.

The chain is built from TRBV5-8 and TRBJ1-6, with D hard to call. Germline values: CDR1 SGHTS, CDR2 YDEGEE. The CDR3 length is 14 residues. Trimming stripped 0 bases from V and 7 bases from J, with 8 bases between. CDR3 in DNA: TGTGCCAGCAGCTTGGGCTTCAGGAATTCACCCCTCCACTTT. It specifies CASSLGFRNSPLHF.

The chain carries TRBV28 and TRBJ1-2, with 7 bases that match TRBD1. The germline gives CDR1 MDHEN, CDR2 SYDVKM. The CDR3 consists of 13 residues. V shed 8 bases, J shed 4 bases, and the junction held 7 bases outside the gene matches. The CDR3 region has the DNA TGTGCCAGCTCCACAGGGGCTGGCTATGGCTACACCTTC. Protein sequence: CASSTGAGYGYTF.

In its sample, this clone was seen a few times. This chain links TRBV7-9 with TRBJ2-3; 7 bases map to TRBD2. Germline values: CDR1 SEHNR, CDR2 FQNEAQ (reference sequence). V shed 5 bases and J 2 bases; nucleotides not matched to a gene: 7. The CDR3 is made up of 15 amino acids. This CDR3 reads CASSNRGDPTDTQYF. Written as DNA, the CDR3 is TGTGCCAGCAGCAATCGGGGGGACCCCACAGATACGCAGTATTTT.

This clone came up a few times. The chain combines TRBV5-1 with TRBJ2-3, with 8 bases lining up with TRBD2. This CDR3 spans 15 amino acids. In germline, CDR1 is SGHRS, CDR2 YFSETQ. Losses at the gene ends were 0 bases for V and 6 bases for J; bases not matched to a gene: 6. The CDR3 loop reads CASSLDAGRDDTQYF. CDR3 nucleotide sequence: TGCGCCAGCAGCTTGGACGCCGGGAGGGATGATACGCAGTATTTT.

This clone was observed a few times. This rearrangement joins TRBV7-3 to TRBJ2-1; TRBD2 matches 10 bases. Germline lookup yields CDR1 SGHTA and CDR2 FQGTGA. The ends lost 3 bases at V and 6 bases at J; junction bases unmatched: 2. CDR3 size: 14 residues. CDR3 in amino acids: CASSLLAGANEQFF. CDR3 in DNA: TGTGCCAGCAGCTTGCTAGCGGGAGCCAATGAGCAGTTCTTC. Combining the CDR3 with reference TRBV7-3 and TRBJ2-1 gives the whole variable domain GAGVSQTPSNKVTEKGKYVELRCDPISGHTALYWYRQSLGQGPEFLIYFQGTGAADDSGLPNDRFFAVRPEGSVSTLKIQRTERGDSAVYLCASSLLAGANEQFFGPGTRLTVL.

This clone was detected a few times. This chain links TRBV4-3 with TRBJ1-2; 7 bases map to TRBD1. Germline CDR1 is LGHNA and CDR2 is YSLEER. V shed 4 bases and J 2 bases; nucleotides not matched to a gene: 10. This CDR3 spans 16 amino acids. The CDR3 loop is CASSLDDRAQNYGYTF. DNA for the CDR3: TGCGCCAGCAGCCTAGATGACAGGGCTCAAAACTATGGCTACACCTTC.

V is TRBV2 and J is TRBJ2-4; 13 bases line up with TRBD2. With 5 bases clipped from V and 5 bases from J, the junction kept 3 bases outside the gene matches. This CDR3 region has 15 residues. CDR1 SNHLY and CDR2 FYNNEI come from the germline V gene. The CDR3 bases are TGTGCCAGCAGTAGACTAGCGGGAGGAGAAAACATTCAGTACTTC. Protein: CASSRLAGGENIQYF.

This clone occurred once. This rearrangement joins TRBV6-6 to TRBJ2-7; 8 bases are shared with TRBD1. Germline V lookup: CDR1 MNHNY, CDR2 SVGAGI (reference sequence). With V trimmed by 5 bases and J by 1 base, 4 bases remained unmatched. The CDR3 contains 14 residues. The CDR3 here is CASSDRDRSYEQYF. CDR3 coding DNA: TGTGCCAGCAGTGACCGGGACAGGTCCTACGAGCAGTACTTC.